This TCR beta chain was obtained from a study of blood T cell repertoires in COVID-19. How the authors handled the data: Nucleated cell number was recorded as an estimate derived from reference gene primer amplification. Here immunoSEQ multiplex PCR was the method, and the copy in TCRdb shows in-frame clones only, minus some. Clone size and the V and J calls come from that table; the DNA yielded D and trimming. Of about 180,000 clones in the sample, around four fifths were seen once. This CDR3 is built from 16 residues. Germline CDR1 is LNHDA and CDR2 is SQIVND (reference sequence). With V trimmed by 6 bases and J by 1 base, 11 bases remained unmatched.

The sequence was obtained from a man between 65 and 79 years old with active or convalescent COVID-19. V usage is TRBV19 and J usage is TRBJ1-1; 7 nucleotides line up with TRBD1. Sequencing used peripheral blood. Written as DNA, the CDR3 is TGTGCCAGTAGCACCGGGACAGTGTTTAAGAACACTGAAGCTTTCTTT. This gives the protein CASSTGTVFKNTEAFF.